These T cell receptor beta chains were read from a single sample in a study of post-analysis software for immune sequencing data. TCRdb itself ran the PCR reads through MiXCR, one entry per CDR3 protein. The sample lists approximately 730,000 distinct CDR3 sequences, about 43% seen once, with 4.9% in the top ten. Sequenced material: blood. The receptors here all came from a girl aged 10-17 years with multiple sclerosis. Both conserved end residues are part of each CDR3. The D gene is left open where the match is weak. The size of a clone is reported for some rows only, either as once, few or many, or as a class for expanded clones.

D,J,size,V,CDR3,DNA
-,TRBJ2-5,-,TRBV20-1,CSARADGDLPFWTQYF,TGCAGTGCTAGAGCCGACGGAGACCTACCTTTTTGGACCCAGTACTTC
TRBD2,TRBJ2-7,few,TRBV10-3,CAISESTGGDSYEQYF,TGTGCCATCAGTGAGTCGACGGGAGGGGACTCCTACGAGCAGTACTTC
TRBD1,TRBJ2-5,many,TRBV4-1,CASSLTGGWEETQYF,TGCGCCAGCAGCCTAACAGGGGGCTGGGAAGAGACCCAGTACTTC
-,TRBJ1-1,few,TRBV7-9,CASSLAVVMNTEAFF,TGTGCCAGCAGCTTAGCGGTGGTTATGAACACTGAAGCTTTCTTT
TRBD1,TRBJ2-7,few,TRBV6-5,CASSSDRGPYEQYF,TGTGCCAGCAGTTCAGACAGGGGCCCCTACGAGCAGTACTTC
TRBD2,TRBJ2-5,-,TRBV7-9,CASSLDPGGRETQYF,TGTGCCAGCAGCCTCGACCCGGGAGGGAGGGAGACCCAGTACTTC
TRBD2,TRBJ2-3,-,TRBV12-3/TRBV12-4,CASKTETSVPDTQYF,TGTGCCAGCAAAACAGAGACTAGCGTCCCCGATACGCAGTATTTT
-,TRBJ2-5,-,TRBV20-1,CSALGNQETQYF,TGCAGTGCACTCGGAAACCAAGAGACCCAGTACTTC
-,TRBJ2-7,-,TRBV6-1,CASSRAVTYEQYF,TGTGCCAGCAGTCGGGCGGTAACCTACGAGCAGTACTTC
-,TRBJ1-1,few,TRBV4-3,CASSQIGDTEAFF,TGCGCCAGCAGCCAAATAGGGGACACTGAAGCTTTCTTT
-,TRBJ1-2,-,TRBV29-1,CSAMDSRGGYTF,TGCAGCGCCATGGACAGTCGGGGTGGCTACACCTTC
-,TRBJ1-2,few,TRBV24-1,CATLGEYGYTF,TGTGCCACCTTGGGGGAGTATGGCTACACCTTC
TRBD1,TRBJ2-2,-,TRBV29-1,CSVESGGNTGELFF,TGCAGCGTAGAGTCAGGGGGGAACACCGGGGAGCTGTTTTTT
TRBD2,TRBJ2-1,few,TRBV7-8,CASSLVGASGSFYNEQFF,TGTGCCAGCAGCTTAGTCGGGGCTAGCGGGAGTTTCTACAATGAGCAGTTCTTC
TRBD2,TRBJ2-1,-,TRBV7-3,CASSSQTSGEQFF,TGTGCCAGCAGCTCCCAGACTAGCGGTGAGCAGTTCTTC
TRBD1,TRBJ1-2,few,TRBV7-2,CASSSTGEAYGYTF,TGTGCCAGCAGCTCGACAGGGGAGGCCTATGGCTACACCTTC
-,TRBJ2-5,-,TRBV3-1,CASTASGRRETQYF,TGTGCCAGCACCGCGTCTGGTCGCAGAGAGACCCAGTACTTC
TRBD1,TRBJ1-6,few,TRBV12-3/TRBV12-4,CASRPGQGFSPLHF,TGTGCCAGCAGACCAGGACAGGGTTTCTCACCCCTCCACTTT
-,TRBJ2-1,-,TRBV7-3,CASSLISLVRGDNEQFF,TGTGCCAGCAGCTTAATTTCTCTGGTAAGAGGTGACAATGAGCAGTTCTTC
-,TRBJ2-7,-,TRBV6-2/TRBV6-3,CASRGLGAGNEQYF,TGTGCCAGCAGGGGGCTAGGAGCGGGCAACGAGCAGTACTTC
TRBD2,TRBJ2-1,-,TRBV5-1,CASSLRAAGYNEQFF,TGCGCCAGCAGCTTACGGGCAGCGGGGTACAATGAGCAGTTCTTC
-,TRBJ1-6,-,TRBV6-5,CASSYGSGRGNSPLHF,TGTGCCAGCAGTTACGGGTCCGGGAGAGGAAATTCACCCCTCCACTTT
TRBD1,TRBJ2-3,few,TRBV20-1,CSARIRDRWSGTQYF,TGCAGTGCTAGAATCCGGGACAGGTGGTCGGGTACGCAGTATTTT
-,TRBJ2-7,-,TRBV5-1,CASSLEARWSYEQYF,TGCGCCAGCAGCTTGGAGGCCCGCTGGTCCTACGAGCAGTACTTC
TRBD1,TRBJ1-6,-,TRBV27,CASTAGTGVGNSPLHF,TGTGCCAGCACCGCTGGAACAGGGGTTGGGAATTCACCCCTCCACTTT
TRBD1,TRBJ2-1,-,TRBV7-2,CASSSRQGYNEQFF,TGTGCCAGCAGCTCCCGACAGGGATACAATGAGCAGTTCTTC
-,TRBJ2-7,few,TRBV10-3,CAIRGDSYEQYF,TGTGCCATCAGGGGGGACTCTTACGAGCAGTACTTC
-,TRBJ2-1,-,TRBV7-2,CASSSPGGVFSGNEQFF,TGTGCCAGCAGCTCCCCAGGGGGGGTTTTTTCAGGCAATGAGCAGTTCTTC